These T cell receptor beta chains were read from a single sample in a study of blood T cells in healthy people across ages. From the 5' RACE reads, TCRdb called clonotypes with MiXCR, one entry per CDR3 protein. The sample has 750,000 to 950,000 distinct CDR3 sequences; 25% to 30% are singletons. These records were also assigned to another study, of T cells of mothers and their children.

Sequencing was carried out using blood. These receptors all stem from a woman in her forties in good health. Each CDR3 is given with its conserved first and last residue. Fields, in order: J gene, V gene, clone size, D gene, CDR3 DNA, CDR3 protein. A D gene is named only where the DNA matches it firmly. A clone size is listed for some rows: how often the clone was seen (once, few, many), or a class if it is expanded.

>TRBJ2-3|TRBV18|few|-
TGTGCCAGCTCACCCCGGGACATCACAGATACGCAGTATTTT
CASSPRDITDTQYF
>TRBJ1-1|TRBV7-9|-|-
TGTGCCAGCAGCCCAGACAGAGGGGACACTGAAGCTTTCTTT
CASSPDRGDTEAFF
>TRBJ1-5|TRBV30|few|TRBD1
TGCGCCTGGAGTGGGGACAGTAATCAGCCCCAGCATTTT
CAWSGDSNQPQHF
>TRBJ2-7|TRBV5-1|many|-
TGCGCCAGCAGCTTGGAGTACGGTTACTACGAGCAGTACTTC
CASSLEYGYYEQYF
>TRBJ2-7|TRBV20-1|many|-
TGCAGTGCTAGAGATCTTACCTACGAGCAGTACTTC
CSARDLTYEQYF
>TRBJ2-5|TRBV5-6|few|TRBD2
TGTGCCAGCAGCTTGGGGCTTGGTAGCGGGGCGAAGACCCAGTACTTC
CASSLGLGSGAKTQYF
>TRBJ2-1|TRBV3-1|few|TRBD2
TGTGCCAGCAGCCGGGCCGGGGGACTAGTAAACAATGAGCAGTTCTTC
CASSRAGGLVNNEQFF
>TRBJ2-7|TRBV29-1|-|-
TGCAGCGCCCGAGGGCAGGGTGCCCGCGAGCACTACTTC
CSARGQGAREHYF
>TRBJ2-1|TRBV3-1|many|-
TGTGCCAGCAGCCAACATCAGCTGGGGGGGGCCAGGAATGAGCAGTTCTTC
CASSQHQLGGARNEQFF
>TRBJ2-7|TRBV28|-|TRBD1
TGTGCCAGCAGTTCCTCGGGACAGGGTCGCCACGAGCAGTACTTC
CASSSSGQGRHEQYF
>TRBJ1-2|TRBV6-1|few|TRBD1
TGTGCCAGCAGGGAAGGGGACAGGGGACCCTACACCTTC
CASREGDRGPYTF
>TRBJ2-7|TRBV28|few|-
TGTGCCTGCAGTCCGACAGTCTCCTACGAGCAGTACTTC
CACSPTVSYEQYF
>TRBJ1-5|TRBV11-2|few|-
TGTGCCAGCAGCTCGACAGTAGGAAATCAGCCCCAGCATTTT
CASSSTVGNQPQHF
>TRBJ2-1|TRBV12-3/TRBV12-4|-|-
TGTGCCAGCAACCGCGACACCTCCTACAATGAGCAGTTCTTC
CASNRDTSYNEQFF
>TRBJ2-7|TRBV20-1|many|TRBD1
TGCAGTGCTAGATATTGGGTGGGACAGCCCTCCTACGAGCAGTACTTC
CSARYWVGQPSYEQYF
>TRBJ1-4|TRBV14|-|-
TGTGCCAGCAGTCTCACCGCTTCCAGCAGTGGGAAACTGTTTTTT
CASSLTASSSGKLFF
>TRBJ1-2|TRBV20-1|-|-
TGCAGTGCTAGAGATCAAGGGTGGGGGATACACTATGGCTACACCTTC
CSARDQGWGIHYGYTF
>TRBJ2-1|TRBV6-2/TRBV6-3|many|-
TGTGCCAGCAGTCCTAAGCCCCCGGTTTTCTACAATGAGCAGTTCTTC
CASSPKPPVFYNEQFF
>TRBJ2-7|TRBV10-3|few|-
TGTGCCATCAGTGAGTCCGAAACCTACGAGCAGTACTTC
CAISESETYEQYF
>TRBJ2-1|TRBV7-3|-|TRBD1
TGTGCCAGCAGCCGGACAGGGGATGGCTACAATGAGCAGTTCTTC
CASSRTGDGYNEQFF
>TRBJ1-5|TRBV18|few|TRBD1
TGTGCCAGCTCACCACCCGGGACAGGGGATCAGCCCCAGCATTTT
CASSPPGTGDQPQHF
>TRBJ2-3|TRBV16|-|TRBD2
TGTGTCAGCAGCCGTTTCGGGACTAGAGACCATAAAGCAGATACGCAGTATTTT
CVSSRFGTRDHKADTQYF
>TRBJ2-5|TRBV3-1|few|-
TGTGCCAGCAGCCAAGCCTCCCGGGTCCAAGAGACCCAGTACTTC
CASSQASRVQETQYF
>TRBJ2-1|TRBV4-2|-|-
TGTGCCAGCAGCCGAAGTACGGGGAACGGACGCTACAATGAGCAGTTCTTC
CASSRSTGNGRYNEQFF
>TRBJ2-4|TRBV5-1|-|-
TGCGCCAGCAGCTCCGATTTCGGGGCCATTCAGTACTTC
CASSSDFGAIQYF
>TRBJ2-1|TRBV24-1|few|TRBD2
TGTGCCACCAGTGATTTGGTCGTGACTAGCGGGGGGTCCTACAATGAGCAGTTCTTC
CATSDLVVTSGGSYNEQFF
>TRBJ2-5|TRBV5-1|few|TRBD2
TGCGCCAGCAGCTTGAATGCGGGACTAGAAGGGGAGACCCAGTACTTC
CASSLNAGLEGETQYF
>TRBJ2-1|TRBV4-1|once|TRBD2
TGCGCCAGCAGCCAATCCAGCGGGGGGTTGAATGGGCAGTTCTTC
CASSQSSGGLNGQFF
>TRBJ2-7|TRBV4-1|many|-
TGCGCCAGCAGCCAAGATCTAGGCGAGCAGTACTTC
CASSQDLGEQYF
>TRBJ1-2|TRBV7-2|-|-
TGTGCCAGCAGCTCAGGGACCTCTTTTGGCTACACCTTC
CASSSGTSFGYTF
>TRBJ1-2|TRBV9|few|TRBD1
TGTGCCAGCACCCCACGGGGAGGGGGCGAAGGCTACACCTTC
CASTPRGGGEGYTF
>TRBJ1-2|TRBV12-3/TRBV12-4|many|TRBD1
TGTGCCAGCAGCCCGGACAGGGGCGAACCTAACTATGGCTACACCTTC
CASSPDRGEPNYGYTF
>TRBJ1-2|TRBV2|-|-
TGTGCCAGCAGTGAATATGGGGGGTATGGCTACACCTTC
CASSEYGGYGYTF
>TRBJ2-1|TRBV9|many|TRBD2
TGTGCCAGCACCCCAGGGACTAGCGGCAATGAGCAGTTCTTC
CASTPGTSGNEQFF
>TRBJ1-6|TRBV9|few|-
TGTGCCAGCAGCGTAGTGGAGGGAGGGTCACCCCTCCACTTT
CASSVVEGGSPLHF
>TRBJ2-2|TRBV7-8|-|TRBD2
TGTGCCAGCAGCCCTTTAGCGGGGGGGCTTGGCACCGGGGAGCTGTTTTTT
CASSPLAGGLGTGELFF
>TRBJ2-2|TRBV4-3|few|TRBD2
TGCGCCAGCAGCCAGGTTGCTAGCGGGGAGAACACCGGGGAGCTGTTTTTT
CASSQVASGENTGELFF
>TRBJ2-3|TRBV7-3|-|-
TGTGCCAGCAGCCGCGGGGTCGAGACAGATACGCAGTATTTT
CASSRGVETDTQYF
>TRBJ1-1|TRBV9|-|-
TGTGCCAGCAGCGTAGACAGTTTGAACACTGAAGCTTTCTTT
CASSVDSLNTEAFF
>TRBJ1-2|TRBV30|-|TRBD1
TGTGCCTGGGGAGGACAGGGGGTCTATGGCTACACCTTC
CAWGGQGVYGYTF
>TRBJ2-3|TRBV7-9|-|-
TGTGCCAGCAGCTTAGAGAATCCTACGCAGGATTTT
CASSLENPTQDF
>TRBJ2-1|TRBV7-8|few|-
TGTGCCAGCAGCTTAGGGCGGGGGCAATACAATGAGCAGTTCTTC
CASSLGRGQYNEQFF
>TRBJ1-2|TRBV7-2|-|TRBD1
TGTGCCAGCAGCTTAGAGACCCGGACAGGGGACTATGGCTACACCTTC
CASSLETRTGDYGYTF
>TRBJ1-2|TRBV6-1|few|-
TGTGCCAGCAGTCCCTTATACATGGGTGGGGCAGCGCCCAACTATGGCTACACCTTC
CASSPLYMGGAAPNYGYTF
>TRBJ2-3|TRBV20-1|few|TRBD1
TGCAGTGCTAGATTCCCTACCGGGACAGTTAGCACAGATACGCAGTATTTT
CSARFPTGTVSTDTQYF
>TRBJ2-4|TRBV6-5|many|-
TGTGCCAGCAGACCCCTAAACGATCCACGAAACATTCAGTACTTC
CASRPLNDPRNIQYF
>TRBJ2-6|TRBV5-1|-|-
TGCGCCAGCAGCCAGTTGCGGGGTGCCTCTGGGGCCAACGTCCTGACTTTC
CASSQLRGASGANVLTF
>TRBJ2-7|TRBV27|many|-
TGTGCCAGCAGTTTGACGGGTCTGAACGAGCAGTACTTC
CASSLTGLNEQYF
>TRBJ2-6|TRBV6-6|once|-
TGTGCCAGCAGCCCCGACAGGACTGGGGCCAACGTCCTGACTTTC
CASSPDRTGANVLTF
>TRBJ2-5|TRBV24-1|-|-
TGTGCCACCAGTGACCGCCGAGACCTTAAAGAGACCCAGTACTTC
CATSDRRDLKETQYF
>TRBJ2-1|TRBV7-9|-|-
TGTGCCGGTCGGAAGAGTTCCTCCTACAATGAGCAGTTCTTC
CAGRKSSSYNEQFF
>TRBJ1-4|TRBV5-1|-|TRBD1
TGCGCCAGCAGTACAGGGAAGGGGGCGACAACTAATGAAAAACTGTTTTTT
CASSTGKGATTNEKLFF
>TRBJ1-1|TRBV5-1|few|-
TGCGCCAGCAGCTTGGACGGGGCGGGGGCTTTCTTT
CASSLDGAGAFF
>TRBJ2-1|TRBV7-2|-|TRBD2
TGTGCCAGCAGCTTAGTTGACTTGCGGGGGGAGGGAAATGAGCAGTTCTTC
CASSLVDLRGEGNEQFF
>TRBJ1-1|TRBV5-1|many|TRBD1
TGCGCCAGCAGCAACAGACAGGGGATGAACACTGAAGCTTTCTTT
CASSNRQGMNTEAFF
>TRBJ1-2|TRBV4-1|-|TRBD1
TGCGCCAGCAGCCAAGATTTTCAGGGGGCAGCCTACGGCTACACCTTC
CASSQDFQGAAYGYTF
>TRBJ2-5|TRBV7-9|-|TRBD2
TGTGCCAGCAGCCGAGGACTAGCGGGGGCCTTCCAAGAGACCCAGTACTTC
CASSRGLAGAFQETQYF
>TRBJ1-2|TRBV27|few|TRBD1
TGTGCCAGCAGTATGACCGGGACAGACGGCTACACCTTC
CASSMTGTDGYTF
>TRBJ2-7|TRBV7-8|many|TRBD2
TGTGCCAGCCATAGCGGGGGCCGCTACGAGCAGTACTTC
CASHSGGRYEQYF
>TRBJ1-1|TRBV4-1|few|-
TGCGCCAGCAGCCAACATTTCAGGGAGAACACTGAAGCTTTCTTT
CASSQHFRENTEAFF